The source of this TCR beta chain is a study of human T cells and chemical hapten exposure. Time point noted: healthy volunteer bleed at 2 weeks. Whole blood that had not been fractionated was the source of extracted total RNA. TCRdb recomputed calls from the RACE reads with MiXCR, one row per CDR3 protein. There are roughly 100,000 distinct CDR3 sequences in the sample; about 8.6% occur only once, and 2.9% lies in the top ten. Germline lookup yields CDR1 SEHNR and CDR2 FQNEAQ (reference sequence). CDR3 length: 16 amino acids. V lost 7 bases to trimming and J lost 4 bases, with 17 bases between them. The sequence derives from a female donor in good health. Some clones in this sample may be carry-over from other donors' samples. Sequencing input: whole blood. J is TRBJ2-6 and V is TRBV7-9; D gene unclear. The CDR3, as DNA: TGTGCCAGCACCAATATTTGGGCGAAGGGGGCCAACGTCCTGACTTTC. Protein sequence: CASTNIWAKGANVLTF.